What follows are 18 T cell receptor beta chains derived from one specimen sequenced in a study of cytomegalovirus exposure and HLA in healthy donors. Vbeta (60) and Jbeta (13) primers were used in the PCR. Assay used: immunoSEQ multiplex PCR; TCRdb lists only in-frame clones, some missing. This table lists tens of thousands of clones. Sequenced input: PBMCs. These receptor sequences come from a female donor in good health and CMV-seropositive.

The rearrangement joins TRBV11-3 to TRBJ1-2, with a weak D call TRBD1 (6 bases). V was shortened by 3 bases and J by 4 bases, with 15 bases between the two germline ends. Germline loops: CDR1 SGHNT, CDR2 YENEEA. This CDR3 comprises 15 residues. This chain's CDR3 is CASSFEGGGLYGYTF. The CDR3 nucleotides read TGTGCCAGCAGCTTCGAAGGGGGTGGCCTCTATGGCTACACCTTC.

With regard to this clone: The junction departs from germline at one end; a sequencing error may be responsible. CDR3 sequence reads: CASSGGSSDNEQFF. The CDR3 coding sequence is TGTGCCAGCAGCGGCGGTAGCTCCGACAATGAGCAGTTCTTC. The V call is TRBV5-8, the J call TRBJ2-1, with unresolved D. Germline V CDR1 and CDR2: SGHTS, YDEGEE. The CDR3 consists of 14 residues.

As DNA, the CDR3 is TGTGCCAGCTCACCCGGGACAGGTAACAATCAGCCCCAGCATTTT. Its translation is CASSPGTGNNQPQHF. The genes are TRBV18 and TRBJ1-5; 8 bases line up with TRBD1. Germline assignment: CDR1 KGHSH and CDR2 LQKENI. This CDR3 contains 15 residues. Trimming removed 3 bases from V and 3 bases from J; junction bases left unmatched: 4. The entire variable domain, with the rest obtained from reference TRBV18 and TRBJ1-5, is as follows: NAGVMQNPRHLVRRRGQEARLRCSPMKGHSHVYWYRQLPEEGLKFMVYLQKENIIDESGMPKERFSAEFPKEGPSILRIQQVVRGDSAAYFCASSPGTGNNQPQHFGDGTRLSIL.

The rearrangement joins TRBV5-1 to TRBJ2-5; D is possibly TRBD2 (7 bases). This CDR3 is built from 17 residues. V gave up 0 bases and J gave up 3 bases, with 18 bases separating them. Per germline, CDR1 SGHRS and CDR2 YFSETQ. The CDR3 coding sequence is TGCGCCAGCAGCTTGGAGGGGGGGCTGGTGGGCAAAGAGACCCAGTACTTC. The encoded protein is CASSLEGGLVGKETQYF. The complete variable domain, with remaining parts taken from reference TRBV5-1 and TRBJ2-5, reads KAGVTQTPRYLIKTRGQQVTLSCSPISGHRSVSWYQQTPGQGLQFLFEYFSETQRNKGNFPGRFSGRQFSNSRSEMNVSTLELGDSALYLCASSLEGGLVGKETQYFGPGTRLLVL.

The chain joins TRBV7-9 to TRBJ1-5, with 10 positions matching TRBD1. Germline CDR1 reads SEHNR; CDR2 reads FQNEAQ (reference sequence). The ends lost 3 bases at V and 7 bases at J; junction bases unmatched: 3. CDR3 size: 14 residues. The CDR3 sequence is CASSFGQGEQPQHF. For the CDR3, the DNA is TGTGCCAGCAGCTTTGGACAGGGGGAACAGCCCCAGCATTTT.

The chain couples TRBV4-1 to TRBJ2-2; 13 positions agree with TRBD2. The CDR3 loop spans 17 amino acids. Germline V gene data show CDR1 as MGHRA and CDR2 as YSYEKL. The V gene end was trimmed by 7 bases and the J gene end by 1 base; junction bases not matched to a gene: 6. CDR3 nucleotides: TGCGCCAGCACCCCGGGACTAGCGGGGTTGAACACCGGGGAGCTGTTTTTT. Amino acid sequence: CASTPGLAGLNTGELFF.

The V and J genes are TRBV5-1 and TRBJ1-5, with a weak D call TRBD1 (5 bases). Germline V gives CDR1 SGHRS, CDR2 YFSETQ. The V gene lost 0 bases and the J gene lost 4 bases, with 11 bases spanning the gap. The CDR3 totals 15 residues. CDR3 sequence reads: CASSLEGVGNQPQHF. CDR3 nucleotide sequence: TGCGCCAGCAGCTTGGAAGGGGTGGGGAATCAGCCCCAGCATTTT.

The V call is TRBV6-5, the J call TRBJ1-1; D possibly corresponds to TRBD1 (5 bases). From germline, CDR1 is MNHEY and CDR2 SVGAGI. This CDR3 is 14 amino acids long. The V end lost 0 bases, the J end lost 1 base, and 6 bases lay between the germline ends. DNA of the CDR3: TGTGCCAGCAGTTACTCGGACAAGAACACTGAAGCTTTCTTT. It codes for CASSYSDKNTEAFF.

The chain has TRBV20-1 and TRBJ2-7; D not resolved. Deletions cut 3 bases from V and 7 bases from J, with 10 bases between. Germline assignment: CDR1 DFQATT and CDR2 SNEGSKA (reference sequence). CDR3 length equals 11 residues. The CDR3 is CSASEFREQYF. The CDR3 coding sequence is TGCAGTGCTAGCGAGTTCCGGGAGCAGTACTTC.

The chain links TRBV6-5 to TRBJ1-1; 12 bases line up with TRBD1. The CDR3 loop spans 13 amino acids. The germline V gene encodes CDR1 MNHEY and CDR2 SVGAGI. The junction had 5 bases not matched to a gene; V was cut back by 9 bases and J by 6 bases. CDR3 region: CASSGTGGSEAFF. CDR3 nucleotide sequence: TGTGCCAGTTCCGGGACAGGGGGCTCTGAAGCTTTCTTT.

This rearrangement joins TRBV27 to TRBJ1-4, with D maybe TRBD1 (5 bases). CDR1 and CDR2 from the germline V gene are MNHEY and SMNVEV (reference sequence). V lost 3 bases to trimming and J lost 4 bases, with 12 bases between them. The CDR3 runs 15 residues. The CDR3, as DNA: TGTGCCAGCAGTTTTGGGGGGACTCGTAATGAAAAACTGTTTTTT. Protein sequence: CASSFGGTRNEKLFF.

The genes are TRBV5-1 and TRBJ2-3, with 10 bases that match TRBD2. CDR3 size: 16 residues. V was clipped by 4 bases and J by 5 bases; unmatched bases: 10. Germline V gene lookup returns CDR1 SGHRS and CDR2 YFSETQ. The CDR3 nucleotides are TGCGCCAGCAGCCCCGGGACTAGCGTCCTGGGAGATACGCAGTATTTT. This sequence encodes CASSPGTSVLGDTQYF.

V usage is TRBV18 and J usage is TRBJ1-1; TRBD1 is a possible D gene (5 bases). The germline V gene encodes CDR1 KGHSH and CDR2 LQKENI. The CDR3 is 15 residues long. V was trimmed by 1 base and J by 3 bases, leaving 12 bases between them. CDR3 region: CASSPRGPPDTEAFF. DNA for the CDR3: TGTGCCAGCTCACCACGGGGCCCCCCGGACACTGAAGCTTTCTTT.

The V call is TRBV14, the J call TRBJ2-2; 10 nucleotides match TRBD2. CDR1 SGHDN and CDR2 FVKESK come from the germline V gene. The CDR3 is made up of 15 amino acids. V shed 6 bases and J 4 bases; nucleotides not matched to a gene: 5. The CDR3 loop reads CASRPSGGLTGELFF. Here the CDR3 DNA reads TGTGCCAGCAGACCTAGCGGGGGTCTCACCGGGGAGCTGTTTTTT.

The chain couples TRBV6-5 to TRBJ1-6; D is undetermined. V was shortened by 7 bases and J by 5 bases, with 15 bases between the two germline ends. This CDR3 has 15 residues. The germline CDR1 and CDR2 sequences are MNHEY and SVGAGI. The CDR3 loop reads CASTPRGKNNSPLHF. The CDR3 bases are TGTGCCAGCACCCCCCGGGGAAAGAATAATTCACCCCTCCACTTT.

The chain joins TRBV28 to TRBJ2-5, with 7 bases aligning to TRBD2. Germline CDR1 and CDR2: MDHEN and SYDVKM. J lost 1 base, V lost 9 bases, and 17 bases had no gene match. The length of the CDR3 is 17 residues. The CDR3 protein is CASIPGLSSSAQETQYF. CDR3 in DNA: TGTGCCAGTATCCCGGGACTATCTAGCTCCGCCCAAGAGACCCAGTACTTC.

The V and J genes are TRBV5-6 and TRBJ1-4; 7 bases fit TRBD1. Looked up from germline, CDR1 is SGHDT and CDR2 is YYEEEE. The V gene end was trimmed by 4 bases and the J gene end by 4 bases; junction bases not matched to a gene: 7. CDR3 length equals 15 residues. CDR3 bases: TGTGCCAGCAGCCCGGGGACAGCCGGTAATGAAAAACTGTTTTTT. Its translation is CASSPGTAGNEKLFF.

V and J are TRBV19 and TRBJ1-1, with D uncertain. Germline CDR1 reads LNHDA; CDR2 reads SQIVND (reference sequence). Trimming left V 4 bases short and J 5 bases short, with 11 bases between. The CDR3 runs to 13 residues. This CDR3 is CASSTSARTEAFF. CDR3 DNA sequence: TGTGCCAGTAGTACCTCGGCGCGGACTGAAGCTTTCTTT. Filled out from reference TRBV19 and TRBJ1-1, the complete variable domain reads DGGITQSPKYLFRKEGQNVTLSCEQNLNHDAMYWYRQDPGQGLRLIYYSQIVNDFQKGDIAEGYSVSREKKESFPLTVTSAQKNPTAFYLCASSTSARTEAFFGQGTRLTVV.